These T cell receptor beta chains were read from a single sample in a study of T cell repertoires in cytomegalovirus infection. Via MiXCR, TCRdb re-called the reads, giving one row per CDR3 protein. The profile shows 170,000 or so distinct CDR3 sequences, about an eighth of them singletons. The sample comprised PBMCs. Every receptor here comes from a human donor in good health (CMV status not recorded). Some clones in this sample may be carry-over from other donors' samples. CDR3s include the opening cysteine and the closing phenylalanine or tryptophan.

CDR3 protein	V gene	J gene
CASSPLAGEGDTQYF	TRBV7-8	TRBJ2-3
CASSLDPFLTGELFF	TRBV5-4	TRBJ2-2
CASSYSGSTEAFF	TRBV6-8	TRBJ1-1
CASSLRRGTQLSGANVLTF	TRBV5-1	TRBJ2-6
CATSDKGQSYNEQFF	TRBV24-1	TRBJ2-1
CSVSPRLLEEQYF	TRBV29-1	TRBJ2-7
CSVAHKENSPLHF	TRBV29-1	TRBJ1-6
CSVRGQGPEAFF	TRBV29-1	TRBJ1-1
CAVKLAGAGEQYF	TRBV30	TRBJ2-7
CASSLSGQMNTEAFF	TRBV7-3	TRBJ1-1
CSVVRGHTEAFF	TRBV29-1	TRBJ1-1
CASKQFGGRGGETQYF	TRBV28	TRBJ2-5
CASSPAGETQYF	TRBV7-8	TRBJ2-5
CASSLGQGARNTEAFF	TRBV5-6	TRBJ1-1
CASSVEGNADQPQHF	TRBV9	TRBJ1-5
CASSLPRGTYNEQFF	TRBV28	TRBJ2-1
CASSWVGLAGAQYF	TRBV28	TRBJ2-5
CASSLVTGSGAQFF	TRBV7-2	TRBJ2-1
CASSLIRNTEAFF	TRBV7-2	TRBJ1-1
CATQTSGGGPYTEAFF	TRBV12-3/TRBV12-4	TRBJ1-1
CATSGTGFNTGELFF	TRBV15	TRBJ2-2
CASSRWDRGHYGELFF	TRBV14	TRBJ2-2
CASSLGGGSGANVLTF	TRBV7-2	TRBJ2-6
CASSLGKIYEQYF	TRBV7-9	TRBJ2-7
CASGPGPTAFQETQYF	TRBV7-9	TRBJ2-5
CASSVEGPGAKNIQYF	TRBV12-3/TRBV12-4	TRBJ2-4
CASSPLAGVRTDTQYF	TRBV4-1	TRBJ2-3
CASTTSGRTHQETQYF	TRBV2	TRBJ2-5
CASSSLRTGYNEQFF	TRBV6-2/TRBV6-3	TRBJ2-1